The rows below give T cell receptor beta chains drawn from one sample of a study of blood T cells in healthy people across ages. TCRdb recomputed calls from the 5' RACE reads with MiXCR, one row per CDR3 protein. The sample comprises hundreds of thousands of distinct CDR3 sequences, roughly 47% of which are singletons, and roughly 20% rests with the top ten. The specimen sequenced was blood. All receptors derive from a woman aged 60-75 years in good health. Both conserved end residues are part of each CDR3. D genes are given only for firm matches. Expanded clones are given a class, and other clones once, few, many or no size at all.

size	V	D	J	DNA	CDR3
many	TRBV28	-	TRBJ2-3	TGTGCCAGCGGACGGGGCGGGACAGATACGCAGTATTTT	CASGRGGTDTQYF
-	TRBV29-1	-	TRBJ2-7	TGCAGCGTTGAGGAGTGGCGGCGGAATAGCTACGAGCAGTACTTC	CSVEEWRRNSYEQYF
-	TRBV7-9	-	TRBJ2-1	TGTGCCAGCAGCCCTTCCGAGGGGCCCATCCAATTCGAGCAGTTCTTC	CASSPSEGPIQFEQFF
few	TRBV7-2	TRBD1	TRBJ2-4	TGTGCCAGCAGCCCTCAGGGGGCAGGGGGGGCCAAAAACATTCAGTACTTC	CASSPQGAGGAKNIQYF
-	TRBV5-1	TRBD1	TRBJ1-6	TGCGCCAGCAGCGGGACAGGGGATGATTCACCCCCCCACTTT	CASSGTGDDSPPHF
-	TRBV11-1	TRBD2	TRBJ2-1	TGTGCCAGCAGCTTAGGAGCGGGAATATCCTACAATGAGCAGTTCTTC	CASSLGAGISYNEQFF
few	TRBV18	-	TRBJ1-1	TGTGCCAGCTCACCACTGGGCAGAGACACTGAAGCTTTCTTT	CASSPLGRDTEAFF
-	TRBV5-1	-	TRBJ2-1	TGCGCCAGCAGCTTGGAGGTGACAGGCAACAATGAGCAGTTCTTC	CASSLEVTGNNEQFF
many	TRBV6-6	TRBD2	TRBJ2-1	TGTGCCACCAGCGGGAACAGCTACAATGAGCAGTTCTTC	CATSGNSYNEQFF
-	TRBV20-1	-	TRBJ2-3	TGCAGTGCTAGGGGGGAGGTCGCAGATACGCAGTATTTT	CSARGEVADTQYF
-	TRBV2	-	TRBJ2-3	TGTGCCAGCCAGGTACACCAGGGATCAGATACGCAGTATTTT	CASQVHQGSDTQYF
-	TRBV29-1	-	TRBJ2-1	TGCAGCGCTGCCACCGGGGGCGGGTCAGGTGAGCAGTTCTTC	CSAATGGGSGEQFF
few	TRBV19	TRBD2	TRBJ2-1	TGTGCCAGTAGTTCCCTGCCGGGACTAGCGGGACCTGAGCAGTTCTTC	CASSSLPGLAGPEQFF
-	TRBV20-1	TRBD2	TRBJ2-7	TGCAGTGCTAGTGAGCGGGGGGTGGTCGAGCAGTACTTC	CSASERGVVEQYF